These 25 T cell receptor beta chains share one sample of origin, sequenced in a study of CD8 T cells in ankylosing spondylitis. TCRdb fed the 5' RACE reads into MiXCR, producing one record per CDR3 protein. Of roughly 38,000 distinct CDR3 sequences listed, about 15% are singletons. The sequenced material came from blood. The receptors were sampled from a male donor with ankylosing spondylitis or in good health (not recorded which).

The V gene is TRBV5-1, the J gene TRBJ2-2, with a weak D call TRBD1 (6 bases). V shed 0 bases and J shed 6 bases, with 18 bases lying between them. The germline V gene has CDR1 SGHRS and CDR2 YFSETQ. CDR3 length: 17 amino acids. The CDR3 reads CASSLAPGAVISGELFF. CDR3 bases: TGCGCCAGCAGCTTGGCGCCAGGGGCCGTTATTTCCGGGGAGCTGTTTTTT.

The rearrangement uses TRBV6-6 and TRBJ1-5; TRBD1 is a possible D gene (6 bases). Trimming removed 8 bases from V and 5 bases from J, with 13 bases in between. Germline V gene lookup returns CDR1 MNHNY and CDR2 SVGAGI (reference sequence). The CDR3 has 13 amino acids. CDR3 residues: CASLGGLDQPQHF. The DNA for the CDR3 is TGTGCCAGCCTGGGGGGCTTAGATCAGCCCCAGCATTTT.

The rearrangement uses TRBV5-1 and TRBJ2-2; D is uncertain. This CDR3 region has 15 residues. Trimming removed 1 base from V and 0 bases from J, with 7 bases in between. Germline values: CDR1 SGHRS, CDR2 YFSETQ. The CDR3 bases are TGCGCCAGCAGCTTGTTTCAGTCGAACACCGGGGAGCTGTTTTTT. This translates into CASSLFQSNTGELFF.

This clonotype has only a few counts. The V call is TRBV11-2, the J call TRBJ1-1; no definite D call. The V gene lost 0 bases and the J gene lost 5 bases, with 10 bases spanning the gap. This CDR3 comprises 14 residues. Germline V CDR1 and CDR2: SGHAT, FQNNGV. CDR3 amino acids: CASSLDRMGTEAFF. CDR3 coding DNA: TGTGCCAGCAGCTTAGATCGTATGGGGACTGAAGCTTTCTTT.

The sample holds a few counts of this clonotype. The chain joins TRBV5-5 to TRBJ2-7; D is unresolved. The CDR3 totals 14 residues. CDR1 and CDR2 from the germline V gene are SGHKS and YYEKEE (reference sequence). The V end lost 5 bases, the J end lost 4 bases, and 16 bases lay between the germline ends. CDR3 sequence reads: CASRSPGSPYEQYF. The CDR3 nucleotides read TGTGCCAGCAGATCCCCCGGTTCCCCTTACGAGCAGTACTTC.

V usage is TRBV20-1 and J usage is TRBJ2-2; D unresolved. The germline CDR1 and CDR2 sequences are DFQATT and SNEGSKA (reference sequence). V was cut by 6 bases and J by 4 bases, with 15 bases left in between. The CDR3 has 14 residues. CDR3 protein: CSASPRTTTGELFF. CDR3 nucleotide sequence: TGCAGTGCCTCCCCCAGGACGACCACCGGGGAGCTGTTTTTT.

This clonotype was counted at least ten times. The V call is TRBV4-3, the J call TRBJ2-7; tentative D call: TRBD2 (6 bases). This CDR3 is 13 amino acids long. Deletions cut 0 bases from V and 5 bases from J, with 8 bases between. Per the germline V gene, CDR1 is LGHNA and CDR2 is YSLEER. The CDR3 region has the DNA TGCGCCAGCAGCCAAGATGGAGGGGACGAGCAGTACTTC. Amino acid sequence: CASSQDGGDEQYF.

This rearrangement joins TRBV12-3 or TRBV12-4 to TRBJ2-5; D gene uncertain. V lost 5 bases, J lost 2 bases, and 12 bases lay in between. CDR3 size: 14 residues. In nucleotides, the CDR3 is TGTGCCAGCAGTAACTCCGGGCCTCAAGAGACCCAGTACTTC. It translates to CASSNSGPQETQYF.

V is TRBV9 and J is TRBJ2-3; no definite D call. CDR3 size: 13 residues. Trimming pared 0 bases from V and 0 bases from J, leaving 2 bases between. Germline CDR1 is SGDLS and CDR2 is YYNGEE. DNA of the CDR3: TGTGCCAGCAGCGTAGCTAGCACAGATACGCAGTATTTT. Encoded protein: CASSVASTDTQYF. Variable domain in full (rest from reference TRBV9 and TRBJ2-3): DSGVTQTPKHLITATGQRVTLRCSPRSGDLSVYWYQQSLDQGLQFLIQYYNGEERAKGNILERFSAQQFPDLHSELNLSSLELGDSALYFCASSVASTDTQYFGPGTRLTVL.

This clonotype was observed at least ten times. This chain joins TRBV7-2 and TRBJ2-7, with 8 bases fitting TRBD1. The junction had 8 bases not matched to a gene; V was cut back by 5 bases and J by 5 bases. Germline values: CDR1 SGHTA, CDR2 FQGNSA. The CDR3 loop spans 14 amino acids. Here the CDR3 DNA reads TGTGCCAGCAGCGCGCGGACAGGGAACGACGAGCAGTACTTC. This translates into CASSARTGNDEQYF.

About this clonotype: This clone may be a read error of a much larger clone one base away. V and J are TRBV6-6 and TRBJ2-2, with unresolved D. The CDR3 is 14 residues long. Germline values: CDR1 MNHNY, CDR2 SVGAGI (reference sequence). The CDR3 DNA reads TGTGCCAGCAATTACTCCGCGAACACCGGGGAGCTGTTTTTT. Protein sequence: CASNYSANTGELFF.

This sequence joins TRBV5-1 and TRBJ2-5, with 7 bases aligning to TRBD1. CDR3 length: 14 residues. Germline V gene data show CDR1 as SGHRS and CDR2 as YFSETQ. Trimming removed 6 bases from V and 2 bases from J; junction bases left unmatched: 7. CDR3 sequence: CASNRDRGQETQYF. The CDR3 DNA follows: TGCGCCAGCAACCGGGACAGAGGGCAAGAGACCCAGTACTTC.

This clonotype was observed a handful of times. The chain employs TRBV29-1 and TRBJ2-2; D gene unclear. V lost 0 bases and J 5 bases, leaving 7 bases between the germline ends. Per germline, CDR1 SQVTM and CDR2 ANQGSEA. The CDR3 totals 13 residues. The CDR3 loop is CSVEDRVTGELFF. In DNA, the CDR3 is TGCAGCGTTGAAGACAGAGTTACCGGGGAGCTGTTTTTT.

This clonotype has only a few counts. This chain joins TRBV12-3 or TRBV12-4 and TRBJ2-2; the match to TRBD1 covers 7 bases. The CDR3 runs 15 residues. The V segment lost 6 bases and the J segment 4 bases; nucleotides outside the gene matches: 8. The CDR3 loop is CASRYRGLGTGELFF. The CDR3 nucleotides read TGTGCCAGCAGATACAGGGGCCTGGGCACCGGGGAGCTGTTTTTT.

This clonotype was seen more than once but under ten times. The rearrangement uses TRBV11-1 and TRBJ2-7; D gene uncertain. V was clipped by 6 bases and J by 3 bases, with 6 bases between them. Germline values: CDR1 SGHAT, CDR2 FQDESV (reference sequence). The CDR3 extends over 11 amino acids. The CDR3 sequence is CASSLHYEQYF. In DNA form, the CDR3 reads TGTGCCAGCAGTCTCCACTACGAGCAGTACTTC.

The chain couples TRBV20-1 to TRBJ1-5; maybe TRBD1 (6 bases). The CDR3 has 14 amino acids. Per the germline V gene, CDR1 is DFQATT and CDR2 is SNEGSKA (reference sequence). V lost 5 bases and J 0 bases, leaving 11 bases between the germline ends. The chain's CDR3 is CSASQGNSNQPQHF. The CDR3 nucleotides are TGCAGTGCTTCCCAGGGGAATAGCAATCAGCCCCAGCATTTT.

This clonotype was detected a few times. V gene TRBV6-2 or TRBV6-3 combines with J gene TRBJ2-1, with D hard to call. This CDR3 has 11 residues. Trimming removed 5 bases from V and 9 bases from J, with 8 bases in between. Germline CDR1 is MNHEY and CDR2 is SVGEGT. DNA of the CDR3: TGTGCCAGCAGTACGAGAGGTGAGCAGTTCTTC. Its protein product is CASSTRGEQFF.

This clonotype was detected only a few times. The rearrangement joins TRBV29-1 to TRBJ1-1; D is possibly TRBD1 (6 bases). The length of the CDR3 is 13 residues. Germline CDR1 is SQVTM and CDR2 is ANQGSEA. Trimming left V 4 bases short and J 4 bases short, with 13 bases between. In DNA form, the CDR3 reads TGCAGCGTTGCACGTCAGGGGAGCACTGAAGCTTTCTTT. Amino acids: CSVARQGSTEAFF.

In its sample, this clonotype was seen a few times. This chain connects TRBV10-3 to TRBJ1-1; 7 positions match TRBD1. CDR1 and CDR2 (germline): ENHRY, SYGVKD. The CDR3 covers 15 residues. V shed 2 bases and J 1 base; nucleotides not matched to a gene: 4. The CDR3 nucleotides read TGTGCCATCAGTGAGGAGGGGGCGAGGAACACTGAAGCTTTCTTT. It yields the protein CAISEEGARNTEAFF.

The chain employs TRBV28 and TRBJ2-3, with unresolved D. The germline V and J ends were trimmed by 3 bases and 1 base, with 11 bases remaining between them. CDR3 length equals 15 residues. Germline CDR1 MDHEN, CDR2 SYDVKM. CDR3 sequence reads: CASSFALSGTDTQYF. CDR3 in DNA: TGTGCCAGCAGTTTCGCCCTTTCCGGCACAGATACGCAGTATTTT.

This clonotype was seen only a few times. The rearrangement links TRBV6-1 to TRBJ2-3; tentative D call: TRBD2 (6 bases). V lost 8 bases and J lost 1, with 13 bases in between. Germline V gene data show CDR1 as MNHNS and CDR2 as SASEGT. This CDR3 spans 14 amino acids. DNA for the CDR3: TGTGCCAGCTGTGGGCGGGGTGGCACAGATACGCAGTATTTT. It codes for CASCGRGGTDTQYF.

The V gene is TRBV28, the J gene TRBJ2-1; D not resolved. The V gene's germline CDR1 is MDHEN and CDR2 SYDVKM. Trimming removed 7 bases at V and 4 bases at J, with 14 bases between. The CDR3 runs to 14 residues. CDR3 sequence reads: CASMFTTKYNEQFF. DNA of the CDR3: TGTGCCAGCATGTTCACGACAAAATACAATGAGCAGTTCTTC.

The chain links TRBV4-3 to TRBJ1-4; possibly TRBD1 for D (5 bases). This CDR3 has 14 amino acids. The germline V gene encodes CDR1 LGHNA and CDR2 YSLEER. V lost 3 bases and J lost 7, with 12 bases in between. DNA for the CDR3: TGCGCCAGCAGCCAGAGCAGGGTGGGTGAAAAACTGTTTTTT. It translates to CASSQSRVGEKLFF.

CDR3 sequence (DNA): TGTGCCAGCAGCTTAGTAACGGGGGGGCCGAGCACAGATACGCAGTATTTT. This translates into CASSLVTGGPSTDTQYF. The J gene is TRBJ2-3, the V gene TRBV7-8; 8 nucleotides line up with TRBD2. Trimming cost V 1 base and J 0 bases; bases outside gene matches: 6. This CDR3 contains 17 residues. Germline loops: CDR1 SGHVS, CDR2 FQNEAQ.

V usage is TRBV6-6 and J usage is TRBJ1-1; TRBD1 might be the D (6 bases). The germline V gene encodes CDR1 MNHNY and CDR2 SVGAGI (reference sequence). Trimming shortened V by 0 bases and J by 4 bases, and 12 bases separated the two germline ends. The CDR3 contains 15 residues. DNA of the CDR3: TGTGCCAGCAGTTACTCGATGGGGGGCCTCACTGAAGCTTTCTTT. Translating gives CASSYSMGGLTEAFF.